What follows are 28 T cell receptor beta chains derived from one specimen sequenced in a study of early T cells in non-severe SARS-CoV-2 infection. In TCRdb, the 5' RACE reads were re-called with MiXCR into one record per CDR3 protein. The sample holds approximately 97,000 distinct CDR3 sequences, 10% to 15% seen once. The sequenced material came from whole blood. Every receptor here comes from an adult who was a healthcare worker with PCR-confirmed SARS-CoV-2 infection or an uninfected control (not recorded which).

This clonotype has only a few counts. V gene TRBV7-9 combines with J gene TRBJ1-1; TRBD1 agrees at 7 bases. CDR3 length equals 13 residues. Losses at the gene ends were 7 bases for V and 7 bases for J; bases not matched to a gene: 9. Germline assignment: CDR1 SEHNR and CDR2 FQNEAQ (reference sequence). This chain's CDR3 is CASTPGGSGEAFF. CDR3 coding DNA: TGTGCCAGCACCCCAGGGGGAAGTGGTGAAGCTTTCTTT. The full variable domain, its missing parts supplied by reference TRBV7-9 and TRBJ1-1, is DTGVSQNPRHKITKRGQNVTFRCDPISEHNRLYWYRQTLGQGPEFLTYFQNEAQLEKSRLLSDRFSAERPKGSFSTLEIQRTEQGDSAMYLCASTPGGSGEAFFGQGTRLTVV.

In this sample, this clonotype turned up a few times. The chain has TRBV5-4 and TRBJ2-2, with D maybe TRBD1 (6 bases). V was clipped by 2 bases and J by 5 bases, with 16 bases between them. This CDR3 has 16 amino acids. CDR1 SGHNT and CDR2 YYREEE come from the germline V gene (reference sequence). The CDR3 DNA reads TGTGCCAGCAGCTTACACACAGGGCTTGGGACCGGGGAGCTGTTTTTT. It translates to CASSLHTGLGTGELFF.

This clonotype was seen a few times. CDR3 coding DNA: TGTGCCAGCGATTGGTCGGGGCAAGAGACCCAGTACTTC. It encodes CASDWSGQETQYF. This sequence joins TRBV7-9 and TRBJ2-5; D might be TRBD2 (5 bases). Trimming stripped 8 bases from V and 2 bases from J, with 12 bases between. Germline V gives CDR1 SEHNR, CDR2 FQNEAQ (reference sequence). This CDR3 contains 13 residues.

The CDR3 loop is CASSDKLRPYEQYF. CDR3 nucleotide sequence: TGTGCCAGCAGTGACAAACTACGCCCCTACGAGCAGTACTTC. The chain is built from TRBV28 and TRBJ2-7; D call uncertain. CDR3 size: 14 residues. Germline CDR1 is MDHEN and CDR2 is SYDVKM. The ends were cut back, 5 bases at V and 2 bases at J, with 13 bases in the middle.

The chain combines TRBV7-6 with TRBJ1-5; D unresolved. V lost 2 bases and J 3 bases, leaving 5 bases between the germline ends. The germline CDR1 and CDR2 sequences are SGHVS and FNYEAQ. This CDR3 spans 13 amino acids. The CDR3 bases are TGTGCCAGCAGCTTAAAGGACAATCAGCCCCAGCATTTT. This sequence encodes CASSLKDNQPQHF.

This clonotype came up a few times. The chain employs TRBV20-1 and TRBJ2-7; 14 bases fit TRBD2. CDR1 is DFQATT, CDR2 SNEGSKA, per germline (reference sequence). The length of the CDR3 is 17 residues. V dropped 2 bases and J dropped 4; count of bases not matched to a gene: 10. The CDR3 nucleotides read TGCAGTGCTAGACCCGGACTAGCGGGAGGACTCAGATACGAGCAGTACTTC. Translated: CSARPGLAGGLRYEQYF.

This clonotype has a handful of counts. The chain has TRBV28 and TRBJ2-3, with D unclear. Germline loops: CDR1 MDHEN, CDR2 SYDVKM. V was clipped by 6 bases and J by 4 bases, with 11 bases between them. The CDR3 covers 13 residues. The CDR3 reads CASSQIKPDTQYF. The CDR3 DNA sequence: TGTGCCAGCAGCCAGATCAAACCAGATACGCAGTATTTT.

This clonotype has just a few counts. This chain joins TRBV4-1 and TRBJ2-7; D call uncertain. The V gene lost 1 base and the J gene lost 2 bases, with 9 bases spanning the gap. The CDR3 extends over 14 amino acids. Germline CDR1 and CDR2: MGHRA and YSYEKL. CDR3 sequence (DNA): TGCGCCAGCAGCCAAGGAATCGGAGCCTACGAGCAGTACTTC. The encoded protein is CASSQGIGAYEQYF.

The J gene is TRBJ2-7, the V gene TRBV25-1; 9 nucleotides line up with TRBD1. Per the germline V gene, CDR1 is MGHDK and CDR2 is SYGVNS. Trimming removed 6 bases from V and 5 bases from J; junction bases left unmatched: 5. This CDR3 is 13 amino acids long. The CDR3 spells CASRRTGDDEQYF. The CDR3 coding sequence is TGTGCCAGCAGACGGACAGGGGACGACGAGCAGTACTTC.

This clonotype was seen repeatedly, ten times or more. This chain joins TRBV11-2 and TRBJ2-7; no definite D call. There are 13 residues in the CDR3. The V and J ends lost 1 base and 9 bases respectively, with 13 bases between them. The germline gives CDR1 SGHAT, CDR2 FQNNGV. This chain's CDR3 is CASSLGDTLGQYF. CDR3 nucleotide sequence: TGTGCCAGCAGCTTAGGCGACACCCTGGGGCAGTACTTC.

This clonotype came up many times. The rearrangement links TRBV7-2 to TRBJ2-1, with TRBD2 identical over 12 bases. V shed 7 bases, J shed 6 bases, and the junction held 4 bases outside the gene matches. Germline CDR1 is SGHTA and CDR2 is FQGNSA. The CDR3 totals 14 residues. In nucleotides, the CDR3 is TGTGCCAGCATCGGACTAGCGGGATTCAATGAGCAGTTCTTC. It encodes CASIGLAGFNEQFF.

Here the CDR3 DNA reads TGTGCCATCCACGGGGACTACGAGCAGTACTTC. Translating gives CAIHGDYEQYF. The chain combines TRBV11-3 with TRBJ2-7; TRBD2 is a possible D gene (5 bases). The CDR3 consists of 11 residues. Germline CDR1 reads SGHNT; CDR2 reads YENEEA. Trimming removed 10 bases at V and 3 bases at J, with 10 bases between.

This clonotype was found a few times. The V gene is TRBV2, the J gene TRBJ1-2, with D uncertain. V was shortened by 4 bases and J by 5 bases, with 8 bases between the two germline ends. The germline CDR1 and CDR2 sequences are SNHLY and FYNNEI. This CDR3 region has 12 residues. In nucleotides, the CDR3 is TGTGCCAGCAGTGGCGATTCTTATGGCTACACCTTC. This translates into CASSGDSYGYTF.

This clonotype came up many times. The V gene is TRBV20-1, the J gene TRBJ2-7; D might be TRBD1 (6 bases). V lost 1 base and J lost 2, with 12 bases in between. The germline gives CDR1 DFQATT, CDR2 SNEGSKA (reference sequence). The CDR3 has 14 amino acids. CDR3 coding DNA: TGCAGTGCTAGAGTCGGACAGTTCCCCTACGAGCAGTACTTC. Protein: CSARVGQFPYEQYF.

This clonotype has only a few counts. J is TRBJ2-5 and V is TRBV7-2, with D possibly being TRBD2 (7 bases). This CDR3 comprises 15 residues. V shed 0 bases and J shed 8 bases, with 16 bases lying between them. Germline CDR1 reads SGHTA; CDR2 reads FQGNSA. The CDR3 loop reads CASSLALVGGATQYF. CDR3 DNA sequence: TGTGCCAGCAGCTTAGCGTTGGTAGGGGGGGCCACCCAGTACTTC.

Ten or more counts support this clonotype. The chain has TRBV11-2 and TRBJ2-7; 9 bases are shared with TRBD1. V was pared by 4 bases and J by 4 bases, with 8 bases of the junction left unmatched. CDR1 and CDR2 from the germline V gene are SGHAT and FQNNGV. The CDR3 length is 15 residues. The CDR3 DNA is TGTGCCAGCAGCTCTACGACAGGGGGAAGGTACGAGCAGTACTTC. Protein product: CASSSTTGGRYEQYF.

The chain is built from TRBV7-2 and TRBJ2-3; no definite D call. Trimming cost V 1 base and J 3 bases, with 8 bases left between them. The CDR3 has 14 amino acids. Germline V CDR1 and CDR2: SGHTA, FQGNSA. CDR3 residues: CASSLDESTDTQYF. CDR3 bases: TGTGCCAGCAGCTTAGACGAGAGTACAGATACGCAGTATTTT.

In its sample, this clonotype was seen many times. The rearrangement joins TRBV10-3 to TRBJ2-1; 8 bases are shared with TRBD2. Germline loops: CDR1 ENHRY, CDR2 SYGVKD. V was clipped by 4 bases and J by 8 bases; unmatched bases: 13. The CDR3 loop spans 16 amino acids. The chain's CDR3 is CAISARSSGYKDEQFF. The CDR3 nucleotides are TGTGCCATCAGTGCGCGGTCTAGCGGGTATAAGGATGAGCAGTTCTTC.

The chain has TRBV12-3 or TRBV12-4 and TRBJ2-5, with D possibly being TRBD2 (5 bases). The V and J ends lost 6 bases and 1 base respectively, with 12 bases between them. This CDR3 contains 14 residues. The CDR3 loop reads CASSERGVQETQYF. Written as DNA, the CDR3 is TGTGCCAGCAGCGAACGGGGAGTCCAAGAGACCCAGTACTTC.

This clonotype occurred many times. V gene TRBV4-3 combines with J gene TRBJ2-1; 8 positions match TRBD2. Germline V gene lookup returns CDR1 LGHNA and CDR2 YSLEER. J was trimmed by 2 bases and V by 0 bases; bases with no gene match: 6. CDR3 length equals 17 residues. This CDR3 reads CASSQDLAAGAYNEQFF. Here the CDR3 DNA reads TGCGCCAGCAGCCAAGATTTGGCAGCGGGAGCCTACAATGAGCAGTTCTTC.

With regard to this clonotype: It is unclear where the CDR3 begins or ends on the DNA, so no DNA is shown, and the CDR3 is as TCRdb lists it. The J gene is TRBJ2-3, the V gene TRBV30; TRBD1, the table's D call, was not compared with the DNA. The CDR3 is 14 amino acids long, termini counted. Germline CDR1 is GTSNPN and CDR2 is SVGIG (reference sequence). CDR3 in amino acids: CAWSVAGGTDTQCF.

CDR3 amino acids: CASSGGSAGDYEQYF. In DNA form, the CDR3 reads TGTGCCAGCTCCGGCGGGTCAGCGGGAGACTACGAGCAGTACTTC. This chain links TRBV28 with TRBJ2-7, with 8 bases lining up with TRBD2. The CDR3 has 15 amino acids. The trim removed 8 bases at V and 3 bases at J, leaving 12 bases unmatched. Germline V gives CDR1 MDHEN, CDR2 SYDVKM.

This clonotype appeared a few times. The V and J genes are TRBV14 and TRBJ2-7, with D perhaps being TRBD1 or TRBD2 (6 bases each). The CDR3 consists of 12 residues. The germline CDR1 and CDR2 sequences are SGHDN and FVKESK. The ends were cut back, 6 bases at V and 6 bases at J, with 12 bases in the middle. CDR3 residues: CASSFTGAEQYF. The CDR3 DNA sequence: TGTGCCAGCAGTTTCACGGGGGCCGAGCAGTACTTC.

The V call is TRBV6-1, the J call TRBJ1-2, with TRBD1 matching 11 bases. Per the germline V gene, CDR1 is MNHNS and CDR2 is SASEGT. CDR3 length equals 14 residues. V shed 4 bases, J shed 5 bases, and the junction held 3 bases outside the gene matches. This chain's CDR3 is CASSAGTGGYGYTF. The DNA of the CDR3 is TGTGCCAGCAGTGCCGGGACAGGGGGTTATGGCTACACCTTC.

V usage is TRBV20-1 and J usage is TRBJ2-7, with D possibly being TRBD1 (6 bases). The V gene lost 2 bases and the J gene lost 5 bases, with 10 bases spanning the gap. The CDR3 has 12 residues. Germline-derived CDR1 and CDR2 are DFQATT and SNEGSKA (reference sequence). Written as DNA, the CDR3 is TGCAGTGCTAGATTAACAGGGAACGAGCAGTACTTC. Protein sequence: CSARLTGNEQYF.

The V and J genes are TRBV3-1 and TRBJ2-3, with unresolved D. This CDR3 is 14 amino acids long. The germline V and J ends were trimmed by 0 bases and 6 bases, with 10 bases remaining between them. CDR1 and CDR2 (germline): LGHDT, YNNKEL (reference sequence). The CDR3 reads CASSQDLAGDTQYF. The CDR3 coding sequence is TGTGCCAGCAGCCAAGATCTTGCCGGGGATACGCAGTATTTT.

The sample holds a few counts of this clonotype. The chain is built from TRBV9 and TRBJ2-1; D is possibly TRBD2 (6 bases). Germline V gene sequence: CDR1 SGDLS, CDR2 YYNGEE. V was pared by 0 bases and J by 6 bases, with 13 bases between. The CDR3 length is 15 residues. CDR3 in DNA: TGTGCCAGCAGCGTAGACGGGAGCTTGGGCAATGAGCAGTTCTTC. Amino acids: CASSVDGSLGNEQFF. Supplemented by reference TRBV9 and TRBJ2-1, the full variable domain reads DSGVTQTPKHLITATGQRVTLRCSPRSGDLSVYWYQQSLDQGLQFLIQYYNGEERAKGNILERFSAQQFPDLHSELNLSSLELGDSALYFCASSVDGSLGNEQFFGPGTRLTVL.

The rearrangement joins TRBV19 to TRBJ2-2; TRBD1 matches 7 bases. Germline V gene sequence: CDR1 LNHDA, CDR2 SQIVND (reference sequence). The CDR3 consists of 15 residues. V lost 5 bases and J lost 5; bases outside the gene matches: 8. CDR3 in amino acids: CASSVTGIRTGELFF. The CDR3 region has the DNA TGTGCCAGTAGTGTGACAGGGATTAGGACCGGGGAGCTGTTTTTT.